The clone carrying this T cell receptor beta chain was picked up a small number of times. TCR beta CDR3 regions were amplified from RNA. First-round RT-PCR targeting the TCR CDR3 was performed with the HTBI primer set. TCRdb fed the multiplex PCR reads into MiXCR, producing one record per CDR3 protein. The repertoire consists of some 500,000 distinct CDR3 sequences, with approximately 25% occurring once and the leading ten covering about 11%. This sample was taken from a study of T cells in Graves' hyperthyroidism and ophthalmopathy. The PBMCs studied were ones that came from roughly 11 ml fresh peripheral blood. The CDR3 has 15 residues. Germline lookup yields CDR1 MDHEN and CDR2 SYDVKM. The J segment lost 5 bases and the V segment lost 5 bases, leaving 9 bases of the junction unmatched.

The gene calls are TRBV28 and TRBJ2-5; TRBD2 agrees at 9 bases. This receptor was obtained from a woman under 40 with Graves' ophthalmopathy. Sequencing used blood. CDR3 amino acids: CASSPLAGTGETQYF. CDR3 DNA sequence: TGTGCCAGCAGTCCTCTAGCGGGAACGGGGGAGACCCAGTACTTC.